The entry below describes one T cell receptor (beta chain). This clonotype was recorded a few times. Its antigen specificity is not known. No much larger clone exists at a distance of one base, and base qualities are not known. These data come from a study of molecular identifiers for immune sequencing clone quantification (dated by TCRdb to 2016 to 2019). Context from the whole study: For a replicate experiment, RNA from approximately 20,000 or 100,000 naive CD8 T cells was divided into five aliquots, and four of the five aliquots were sequenced. This methods study benchmarked molecular-identifier clustering-based TCR repertoire sequencing (MIDCIRS) and TCR RNA copy counting, using CD8 T cells to do so.

CDR1 and CDR2 were assigned from the germline V gene as MNHEY and SVGAGI. V and J are truncated by 8 bases and 1 base respectively, leaving an intervening sequence of 17 bases. From its cysteine to its phenylalanine, the CDR3 spans 15 amino acids. Just the 45-base CDR3 DNA is kept, in frame starting at base 1. Receptor amplification or capture employed PCR. The sequencer listed for this sample is Illumina HiSeq 4000. Preparation of bulk TCR libraries followed a previously described approach, with the TCR primers listed in Table S5. Purification of total RNA was performed with the Qiagen AllPrep DNA/RNA kit. Before analysis, reads from multiple sequencing runs of one library were combined. Processing in the source paper ran as follows. Reads were retained only if the reads had an exact TCR constant sequence, and the retained reads were trimmed to 150 nt and grouped according to their 12-nt molecular barcodes. Within each barcode group, reads were sub-clustered at a 15% Levenshtein threshold, and quality-weighted consensus sequences were built per RNA molecule. Non-functional sequences were filtered out, along with any lower-count sequence sitting one edit away from another sequence. Barcode sub-clusters with fewer than 20% of the maximum read count were removed, based on fitting two negative binomial distributions. TCRdb took the public reads, trimmed them with fastp at Q25, ran MiXCR for clone calling and kept in-frame beta chains. Entries are consolidated by CDR3 protein sequence, retaining the most common genes and DNA. TCRdb, rather than the study authors, made the V and J calls. The sample table holds about 640,000 distinct CDR3 sequences, of which approximately 20% were seen once. The top ten clonotypes cover roughly 0.85% of the sample.

Overall results and qualifications from the work: The naive libraries included spiked-in Jurkat TCR RNA (more than nine copies' worth), and this Jurkat TCR RNA is not part of the donor repertoire. Even against a background of about a million naive CD8 T cells, spiked-in Jurkat TCR RNA amounting to a single cell's worth was reported to be detectable. When barcode sub-clustering was not used, chimeric consensus sequences inflated TCR diversity, with chimeras reaching as high as 47%. In CMV-specific effector cells, clones with more than 20 RNA copies accounted for over 97% of molecules, whereas in naive cells such clones accounted for under 1%. Highly expanded clone sizes could be underestimated because identical TCR molecules may share a barcode. Modeling estimated about 3 recovered TCR RNA copies per cell, compared with roughly 10 by digital PCR, which implies 30% to 35% capture efficiency.

Libraries of naive CD8 T cells were built from around 20,000 to 990,000 sorted cells, with 10%, 30% or 50% of the purified RNA used. On a BD FACSAria II, naive CD8 T cells were FACS-sorted as CD8+CD4-CCR7+CD45RA+ and collected into RLT Plus buffer. Nine to eleven TCR copies' worth of Jurkat RNA were spiked into roughly 17,000-1,100,000 naive CD8 T cell samples to test detection sensitivity. CD8 T cells were enriched with RosetteSep CD8+ T Cell Enrichment Cocktail and Ficoll-Paque, followed by ACK red cell lysis. The origin of this receptor is a human donor in good health. Some libraries in this study had Jurkat cell RNA spiked in. The receptor chain draws on TRBV6-5 and TRBJ1-2; the D segment cannot be called with confidence. Sequencing was performed on naive CD8+ T cells from blood, with Jurkat cell RNA spiked in. The cell subset or site label, read with the paper, signifies: FACS-sorted CD8+CD4-CCR7+CD45RA+ naive T cells. CDR3 reads: CASGPERGINYGYTF. The bases read TGTGCCAGCGGCCCCGAACGAGGGATTAACTATGGCTACACCTTC.